This section outlines one T cell receptor beta chain sequence together with its context. There are 13 residues in the CDR3. Germline CDR1 reads SNHLY; CDR2 reads FYNNEI. The V gene lost 10 bases and the J gene lost 1 base, with 10 bases spanning the gap. These data come from a study of shared clonotypes between healthy human individuals. The repertoire was sequenced with immunoSEQ multiplex PCR; TCRdb's copy has only in-frame clones and lacks some. The sample has about 99,000 clones, less than 60% seen once. J is TRBJ2-2 and V is TRBV2; D is undetermined. The sequence was obtained from a woman in her 40s in good health. Some clones in this sample may be carry-over from other donors' samples. The sample taken for sequencing was PBMCs. The CDR3 coding sequence is TGTGCCATCTCGAGCAAGAACACCGGGGAGCTGTTTTTT. The encoded protein is CAISSKNTGELFF.